The rows below give T cell receptor beta chains drawn from one sample of a study of blood T cell repertoires in COVID-19. Sequencing was performed with immunoSEQ multiplex PCR; in TCRdb, only in-frame clones are kept and a portion is missing. The sample holds 240,000 or so clones; 60% to 75% are singletons and the top ten take over 3%. The sample comprised peripheral blood. These receptors were collected from an elderly woman with acute or convalescent COVID-19. CDR3s include the opening cysteine and the closing phenylalanine or tryptophan. A D gene is named only where the DNA matches it firmly. Size is omitted from some rows. Given values are once, few, many or a class for expanded clones.

d_call	v_call	clone_size	j_call	cdr3_nt	cdr3_aa
.	TRBV4-2	.	TRBJ1-6	TGTGCCAGCAGCCAAGCGCGGGGGGCAGGTTCACCCCTCCACTTT	CASSQARGAGSPLHF
TRBD1	TRBV7-8	.	TRBJ1-3	TGTGCCAGCAGCCCACGGACAGGGCGAGTAGGAAACACCATATATTTT	CASSPRTGRVGNTIYF
.	TRBV2	.	TRBJ2-3	TGTGCCAGCAGCTTAATTGCAGATACGCAGTATTTT	CASSLIADTQYF
TRBD1	TRBV7-9	.	TRBJ2-7	TGTGCCAGCAGCTGGGACAGGGTATACGAGCAGTACTTC	CASSWDRVYEQYF
.	TRBV2	.	TRBJ2-7	TGTGCCAGCTCAGAACAGGCCCTGGCCGAGCAGTACTTC	CASSEQALAEQYF
TRBD1	TRBV7-6	.	TRBJ1-5	TGTGCCAGCAGCGCAGGACAGGGGGGAAGCAATCAGCCCCAGCATTTT	CASSAGQGGSNQPQHF
.	TRBV7-2	few	TRBJ2-3	TGTGCCAGCAGCTTAGGATCCCTAAGTCATAATACGCAGTATTTT	CASSLGSLSHNTQYF
.	TRBV6-1	.	TRBJ1-6	TGTGCCAGCAGTGAAGCAAGCGACAGCAATTCACCCCTCCACTTT	CASSEASDSNSPLHF
TRBD1	TRBV19	.	TRBJ2-7	TGTGCCAGTAGTATGACAGGGGCTGGCCCCTACGAGCAGTACTTC	CASSMTGAGPYEQYF
.	TRBV19	.	TRBJ1-5	TGTGCCAGCAGAAAAGTCGGGCCCAGGGACAATCAGCCCCAGCATTTT	CASRKVGPRDNQPQHF
TRBD2	TRBV6-5	.	TRBJ2-7	TGTGCCAGCAAAGTAGCGGGAGGGTGGGAGCAGTACTTC	CASKVAGGWEQYF
TRBD1	TRBV5-6	once	TRBJ2-6	TGTGCCAGCAGCTTGCCGGGACAGGGAAGCTCTGGGGCCAACGTCCTGACTTTC	CASSLPGQGSSGANVLTF
.	TRBV7-9	.	TRBJ1-3	TGTGCCAGCAGCCCTCATACAGGGCCCGGAAACACCATATATTTT	CASSPHTGPGNTIYF
TRBD2	TRBV19	.	TRBJ2-1	TGTGCCAGTAGGTCCGGGGCTAGCGGGAAATACAATGAGCAGTTCTTC	CASRSGASGKYNEQFF
TRBD2	TRBV5-1	once	TRBJ2-5	TGCGCCAGCAGCTTATCCCCGGGACTAGCGGGAGTAGGGGAGACCCAGTACTTC	CASSLSPGLAGVGETQYF
.	TRBV10-3	.	TRBJ2-4	TGTGCCATCAGCCAGACAGCCTATAATGTAGCCAAAAACATTCAGTACTTC	CAISQTAYNVAKNIQYF
.	TRBV7-2	once	TRBJ1-2	TGTGCCAGCAGCTCGACAGGACCTCAGGCCTATGGCTACACCTTC	CASSSTGPQAYGYTF
TRBD2	TRBV20-1	.	TRBJ2-3	TGCAGTGCCAGTATCCCACGGGGGGGCAGCACAGATACGCAGTATTTT	CSASIPRGGSTDTQYF
TRBD2	TRBV4-3	many	TRBJ2-7	TGCGCCAGCAGCCAAGCCAGCGGGGGCTACGAGCAGTACTTC	CASSQASGGYEQYF
.	TRBV28	.	TRBJ1-5	TGTGCCAGCAGTTTTTTGGGGGCGGGTAGCAATCAGCCCCAGCATTTT	CASSFLGAGSNQPQHF
TRBD1	TRBV10-1	.	TRBJ2-5	TGCGCCAGCAGTGGTTGCAGGGGGAGCCAAGAGACCCAGTACTTC	CASSGCRGSQETQYF
.	TRBV19	once	TRBJ1-2	TGTGCCAGTAGTATTTCCGGCTATGGCTACACCTTC	CASSISGYGYTF
.	TRBV6-5	.	TRBJ2-7	TGTGCCAGCAGTTACTCGGGAGCCAGACCCTCCTACGAGCAGTACTTC	CASSYSGARPSYEQYF
.	TRBV19	.	TRBJ2-1	TGTGCCAGTAGTCCAAAGACTAGGATCGGGACCAATGAGCAGTTCTTC	CASSPKTRIGTNEQFF
.	TRBV5-1	few	TRBJ2-5	TGCGCCAGCAGCCCCCAGGGGGGAAAAGAGACCCAGTACTTC	CASSPQGGKETQYF
.	TRBV9	.	TRBJ2-5	TGTGCCAGCAGCGTAGGACGGCTACGAGGGGAGACCCAGTACTTC	CASSVGRLRGETQYF
TRBD1	TRBV18	.	TRBJ2-7	TGTGCCAGCTCACCCCTCGACAGGGATGCAACCTACGAGCAGTACTTC	CASSPLDRDATYEQYF
.	TRBV27	.	TRBJ1-5	TGTGCCAGCAGTATACAGGGAATCGGGCAGCCCCAGCATTTT	CASSIQGIGQPQHF
.	TRBV5-1	many	TRBJ1-2	TGCGCCAGCAGCTGGAGCGGGAATGGCTACACCTTC	CASSWSGNGYTF
TRBD1	TRBV6-5	.	TRBJ1-3	TGTGCCAGCAGACCAGGGGGCTCTGGAAACACCATATATTTT	CASRPGGSGNTIYF
TRBD1	TRBV5-4	.	TRBJ2-2	TGTGCCAGCAGCTTGGGAACAGGGGGCGGAACCGGGGAGCTGTTTTTT	CASSLGTGGGTGELFF
.	TRBV7-9	.	TRBJ2-7	TGTGCCAGCAGCTTAGCGAAGAACCGGGACACCTACGAGCAGTACTTC	CASSLAKNRDTYEQYF
TRBD1	TRBV19	few	TRBJ2-1	TGTGCCAGTAGTAACCGGGACAGGGGCTACAATGAGCAGTTCTTC	CASSNRDRGYNEQFF
TRBD2	TRBV5-1	.	TRBJ2-3	TGCGCCAGCAGCCCCGGACTAGCTCCTAGCACAGATACGCAGTATTTT	CASSPGLAPSTDTQYF
TRBD2	TRBV20-1	.	TRBJ2-3	TGCAGTGCTAGTTGGCCCGGGGGGGCCGGGTTT	CSASWPGGAGF
TRBD1	TRBV5-1	.	TRBJ1-6	TGCGCCAGCAGCTTAGGGACAGCTTATAATTCACCCCTCCACTTT	CASSLGTAYNSPLHF
TRBD1	TRBV5-1	.	TRBJ1-2	TGCGCCAGCAGCTTGGATGGACCGAGAATGAAAACAGGGGGTGATAACTATGGCTACACCTTC	CASSLDGPRMKTGGDNYGYTF
.	TRBV3-1/TRBV3-2	.	TRBJ1-1	TGTGCCAGCAGCCAAATCGGAGGTCTGAACACTGAAGCTTTCTTT	CASSQIGGLNTEAFF
.	TRBV7-9	many	TRBJ2-5	TGTGCCAGCAGCTTAGGGGGGCTGGAGACCCAGTACTTC	CASSLGGLETQYF
TRBD1	TRBV18	.	TRBJ1-2	TGTGCCAGCTCACCACAAGGGGGCTATGATGGCTACACCTTC	CASSPQGGYDGYTF
TRBD1	TRBV18	.	TRBJ2-7	TGTGCCAGCTCACCACAGACAGGGACCTCCTACGAGCAGTACTTC	CASSPQTGTSYEQYF
.	TRBV7-9	.	TRBJ1-3	TGTGCCAGCAGCTTAAGTAGCTCCTCCAACTCTGGAAACACCATATATTTT	CASSLSSSSNSGNTIYF
.	TRBV7-9	.	TRBJ2-7	TGTGCCAGCAGCTTAATTTCAGGGAACCTTAAAAGCGTCCCCTACGAGCAGTACTTC	CASSLISGNLKSVPYEQYF
TRBD1	TRBV3-1/TRBV3-2	.	TRBJ1-3	TGTGCCAGCAGCCAAGGGACAGGGCAGCACCACACCATATATTTT	CASSQGTGQHHTIYF
TRBD1	TRBV6-5	few	TRBJ1-4	TGTGCCAGCAGTTACAGGGGGCGAGGGGAAAAACTGTTTTTT	CASSYRGRGEKLFF